This T cell receptor (beta chain) was sequenced during a study of PD-1 blockade in classical Hodgkin lymphoma. Study results and caveats: Unlike CD8+ TCR diversity, which did not rise significantly by C4D1, CD4+ TCR diversity did. Complete responders matched newly diagnosed patients in baseline diversity. Newly diagnosed patients were reported to exhibit reduced baseline TCR diversity relative to healthy donors. The authors have not defined what causes the repertoire differences, possibly disease activity or prior therapy.

The time point was: cycle 4 day 1 (C4D1), after 5 to 7 weeks of nivolumab. After autologous stem cell transplantation all patients relapsed, and prior brentuximab vedotin exposure differed between cohorts. CD4+ T cells were purified from thawed PBMCs by magnetic negative selection. Per the germline V gene, CDR1 is SGHAT and CDR2 is FQDESV (reference sequence). This CDR3 has 13 amino acids. The V end lost 6 bases, the J end lost 1 base, and 9 bases lay between the germline ends. Comment on this clone: Antigen specificity is unknown.

This table comes from immunoSEQ multiplex PCR, and its TCRdb copy is limited to in-frame clones, with some not included. The sample includes fewer than 35,000 clones, around 84% of them seen just once. The chain is built from TRBV11-1 and TRBJ2-5; D is possibly TRBD1 (6 bases). This sample comprised CD4+ T cells from blood, obtained before the fourth cycle of nivolumab. This sequence originates from a human donor with classical Hodgkin lymphoma. CDR3: CASRYRVQETQYF. The CDR3 coding sequence is TGTGCCAGCAGATACAGGGTCCAAGAGACCCAGTACTTC.